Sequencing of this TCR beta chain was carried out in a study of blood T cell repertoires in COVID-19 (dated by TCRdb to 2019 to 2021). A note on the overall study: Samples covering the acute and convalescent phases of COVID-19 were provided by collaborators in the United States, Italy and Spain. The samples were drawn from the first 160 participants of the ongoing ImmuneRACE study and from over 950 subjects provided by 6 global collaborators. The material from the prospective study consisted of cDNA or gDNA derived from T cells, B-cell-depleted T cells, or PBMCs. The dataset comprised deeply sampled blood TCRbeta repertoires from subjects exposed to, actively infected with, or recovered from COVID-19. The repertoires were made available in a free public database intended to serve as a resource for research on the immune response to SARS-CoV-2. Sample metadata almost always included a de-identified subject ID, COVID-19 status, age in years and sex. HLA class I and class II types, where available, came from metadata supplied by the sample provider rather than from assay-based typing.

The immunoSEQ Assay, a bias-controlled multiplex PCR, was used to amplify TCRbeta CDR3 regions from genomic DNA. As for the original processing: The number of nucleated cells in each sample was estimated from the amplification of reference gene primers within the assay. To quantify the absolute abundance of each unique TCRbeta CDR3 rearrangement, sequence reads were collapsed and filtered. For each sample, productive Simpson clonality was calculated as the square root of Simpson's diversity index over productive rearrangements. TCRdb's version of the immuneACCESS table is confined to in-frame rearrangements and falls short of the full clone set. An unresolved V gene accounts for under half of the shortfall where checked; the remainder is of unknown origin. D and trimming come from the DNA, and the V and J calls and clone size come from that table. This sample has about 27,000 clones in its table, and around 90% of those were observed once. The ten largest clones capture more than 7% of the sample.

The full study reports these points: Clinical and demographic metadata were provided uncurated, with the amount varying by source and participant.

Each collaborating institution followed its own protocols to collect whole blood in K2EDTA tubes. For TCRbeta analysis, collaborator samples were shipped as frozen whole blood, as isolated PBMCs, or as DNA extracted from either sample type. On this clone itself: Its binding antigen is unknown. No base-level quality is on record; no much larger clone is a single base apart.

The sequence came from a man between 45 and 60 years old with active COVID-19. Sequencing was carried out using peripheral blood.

The DNA is as follows: TGTGCCAGCAGCCAACCGGGACTAGTCAATGAGCAGTTCTTC. Its translation reads: CASSQPGLVNEQFF. Recombination joined TRBV11-2 with TRBJ2-1; TRBD2 fits 8 bases in the junction. The CDR3 measures 14 amino acids from cysteine to phenylalanine. This entry keeps only the CDR3 DNA: 42 bases, framed from base 1. Reading the germline V gene gives CDR1 SGHAT and CDR2 FQNNGV. V is pruned by 5 bases and J by 6 bases, leaving 6 bases of the junction without a gene match.